This passage covers 11 T cell receptor beta chains from one sample sequenced in a study of molecular identifiers for immune sequencing clone quantification. TCRdb processed the PCR reads anew with MiXCR; each CDR3 protein has one entry. The sample lists 23,000 or so distinct CDR3 sequences, about a sixth occurring once. The specimen was naive CD8+ T cells from blood, with Jurkat cell RNA spiked in. The subset here: FACS-sorted CD8+CD4-CCR7+CD45RA+ naive T cells. These receptors were obtained from a human donor in good health. Some libraries in this study had Jurkat cell RNA spiked in.

This clonotype was recorded at least ten times. The chain combines TRBV4-3 with TRBJ2-7; D is undetermined. Germline CDR1 LGHNA, CDR2 YSLEER. This CDR3 contains 18 residues. With 0 bases removed from V and 2 bases from J, the gap between germline ends came to 20 bases. CDR3 sequence: CASSQDVIRLGNAYEQYF. In DNA form, the CDR3 reads TGCGCCAGCAGCCAAGATGTCATTCGGTTAGGGAATGCCTACGAGCAGTACTTC.

This clonotype was observed at least ten times. This chain uses TRBV28 with TRBJ2-3; 9 nucleotides match TRBD1. The CDR3 contains 16 residues. The J segment lost 6 bases and the V segment lost 3 bases, leaving 10 bases of the junction unmatched. CDR1 MDHEN and CDR2 SYDVKM come from the germline V gene. Here the CDR3 DNA reads TGTGCCAGCAGTTTGGGCCGAGGGACAGGGTCGGATACGCAGTATTTT. Encoded protein: CASSLGRGTGSDTQYF.

This clonotype was counted many times. The V and J genes are TRBV19 and TRBJ2-7, with 8 bases fitting TRBD1. V lost 5 bases and J lost 2; bases outside the gene matches: 5. The CDR3 is 14 amino acids. Germline lookup yields CDR1 LNHDA and CDR2 SQIVND (reference sequence). The CDR3 DNA sequence: TGTGCCAGTAGTCCCCGGACAGGGACCTACGAGCAGTACTTC. Amino acids: CASSPRTGTYEQYF.

This clonotype was found once. This may stem from a read error, because a much larger clone lies one nucleotide away. The genes are TRBV6-2 or TRBV6-3 and TRBJ1-5; perhaps TRBD1 as D (6 bases). There are 21 residues in the CDR3. V lost 10 bases and J lost 0, with 34 bases in between. Germline assignment: CDR1 MNHEY and CDR2 SVGEGT. The CDR3 region is CATTPIQWWDTDSSSNQPQHF. For the CDR3, the DNA is TGTGCCACCACCCCCATCCAGTGGTGGGACACCGACTCAAGTAGCAATCAGCCCCAGCATTTT.

In this sample, this clonotype turned up many times. This sequence joins TRBV28 and TRBJ2-6; D gene ambiguous. The CDR3 contains 16 residues. The germline V gene encodes CDR1 MDHEN and CDR2 SYDVKM. The V end lost 5 bases, the J end lost 0 bases, and 11 bases lay between the germline ends. CDR3 coding DNA: TGTGCCAGCAGTATATTCTGGAGCTCTGGGGCCAACGTCCTGACTTTC. Translating it yields CASSIFWSSGANVLTF.

This clonotype was seen many times. The chain has TRBV7-9 and TRBJ2-7; D might be TRBD1 (6 bases). Germline CDR1 reads SEHNR; CDR2 reads FQNEAQ (reference sequence). V was trimmed by 6 bases and J by 6 bases, leaving 18 bases between them. CDR3 length: 14 amino acids. The CDR3 DNA reads TGTGCCAGCAGGCCTACCCTACAGGGTTCCGAGCAGTACTTC. The encoded protein is CASRPTLQGSEQYF.

In this sample, this clonotype turned up a few times. A much larger clonotype is one base distant, so this may be a read error. V usage is TRBV27 and J usage is TRBJ2-7; maybe TRBD2 (7 bases). The CDR3 covers 14 residues. Germline V gives CDR1 MNHEY, CDR2 SMNVEV (reference sequence). V was clipped by 5 bases and J by 2 bases, with 13 bases between them. This chain's CDR3 is CASSRGAGTYEQYF. For the CDR3, the DNA is TGTGCCAGCAGTCGGGGGGCAGGGACCTACGAGCAGTACTTC.

The sample holds many counts of this clonotype. The gene calls are TRBV11-2 and TRBJ2-4; possibly TRBD1 for D (5 bases). Trimming cost V 0 bases and J 7 bases, with 13 bases left between them. The length of the CDR3 is 15 residues. Germline values: CDR1 SGHAT, CDR2 FQNNGV. The DNA for the CDR3 is TGTGCCAGCAGCTTAGACCGACAGAGGTTGAACATTCAGTACTTC. Translation: CASSLDRQRLNIQYF.

In regard to this clonotype: This may arise from a read error, as a much more abundant clone is one base away. The V call is TRBV20-1, the J call TRBJ2-7; D gene ambiguous. V lost 3 bases to trimming and J lost 2 bases, with 8 bases between them. The CDR3 extends over 12 amino acids. The V gene's germline CDR1 is DFQATT and CDR2 SNEGSKA (reference sequence). The DNA for the CDR3 is TGCAGTGCTAGCGAGGAGCCCTACGAGCAGTACTTC. Translating it yields CSASEEPYEQYF.

Judged by abundance, this clonotype is medium-sized. The chain is built from TRBV20-1 and TRBJ2-7; 12 positions agree with TRBD2. Trimming at V came to 4 bases and at J to 2 bases, leaving 6 bases not matched to a gene. The CDR3 runs 15 residues. Looked up from germline, CDR1 is DFQATT and CDR2 is SNEGSKA (reference sequence). In DNA, the CDR3 is TGCAGTGCTATCCCCCTAGCGGGAGGGCCCTACGAGCAGTACTTC. Protein: CSAIPLAGGPYEQYF.

Worth noting for this clonotype: A much larger clone differs by one base, so this may be a read error. The rearrangement uses TRBV28 and TRBJ2-7; TRBD1 aligns across 7 bases. This CDR3 contains 14 residues. Germline loops: CDR1 MDHEN, CDR2 SYDVKM. The DNA for the CDR3 is TGTGCCAGCAGCACTAAGACAGGGCCCTACGAGCGGTACTTC. Translating gives CASSTKTGPYERYF.